Shown below are 22 T cell receptor beta chains from a single sample sequenced in a study of T-cell reconstitution after alpha-beta-depleted transplantation in children. Unique molecular identifiers were built into the TCRbeta library. TCRdb fed the PCR reads into MiXCR, producing one record per CDR3 protein. The sample includes about 4,200 distinct CDR3 sequences, roughly 21% seen only once; the top ten take roughly half. Sequences were derived from PBMCs, mostly from graft donor cells, sampled 180 days after TCRalphabeta/CD19-depleted stem cell transplant. The receptors shown here come from a male patient between 2 and 15 years old who had a stem cell transplant for acute lymphoblastic leukemia, so the T cells may come from the graft donor.

This clonotype was seen repeatedly, ten times or more. V and J are TRBV10-3 and TRBJ2-7; 8 bases fit TRBD1. V lost 10 bases, J lost 2 bases, and 7 bases stayed unmatched. The CDR3 runs to 13 residues. The V gene's germline CDR1 is ENHRY and CDR2 SYGVKD. CDR3 DNA sequence: TGTGCCAGCCACCAGGGGGCTGCCTACGAGCAGTACTTC. Protein: CASHQGAAYEQYF.

At least ten counts were recorded for this clonotype. The chain employs TRBV20-1 and TRBJ2-1; TRBD2 is a possible D gene (5 bases). In germline, CDR1 is DFQATT, CDR2 SNEGSKA (reference sequence). V lost 8 bases, J lost 0 bases, and 14 bases lay in between. CDR3 length equals 14 residues. In DNA form, the CDR3 reads TGCAGTTCTCTCCGGGGTCCCTCCTACAATGAGCAGTTCTTC. Translation: CSSLRGPSYNEQFF.

In its sample, this clonotype ranks as medium-sized. This rearrangement joins TRBV7-9 to TRBJ2-5, with D possibly being TRBD1 (5 bases). V was shortened by 6 bases and J by 4 bases, with 9 bases between the two germline ends. Germline V lookup: CDR1 SEHNR, CDR2 FQNEAQ (reference sequence). The CDR3 spans 12 residues. CDR3 DNA: TGTGCCAGCAGTTCCAGGGTAGAGACCCAGTACTTC. This codes for CASSSRVETQYF.

In its sample, this clonotype was seen many times. This rearrangement joins TRBV7-9 to TRBJ1-5, with 7 positions matching TRBD1. Germline V gives CDR1 SEHNR, CDR2 FQNEAQ (reference sequence). The V and J ends lost 1 base and 0 bases, in that order; junction bases with no gene match: 0. This CDR3 spans 15 amino acids. CDR3 coding DNA: TGTGCCAGCAGCTTAGAGGGGGCTAGCAATCAGCCCCAGCATTTT. Its protein product is CASSLEGASNQPQHF.

Many counts were recorded for this clonotype. The J gene is TRBJ1-1, the V gene TRBV5-4; possibly TRBD1 for D (6 bases). Between the trimmed V and J ends, which lost 4 bases and 0 bases, there was a span of 13 bases. CDR3 size: 15 residues. Germline V gives CDR1 SGHNT, CDR2 YYREEE (reference sequence). The CDR3 nucleotides read TGTGCCAGCAGCAAGGACAGTCCGATGAACACTGAAGCTTTCTTT. Amino acids: CASSKDSPMNTEAFF.

This clonotype was detected many times. The chain couples TRBV7-2 to TRBJ1-4; the D gene is possibly TRBD1 (6 bases). Germline CDR1 is SGHTA and CDR2 is FQGNSA. This CDR3 is built from 15 residues. The ends were cut back, 6 bases at V and 3 bases at J, with 14 bases in the middle. The CDR3 bases are TGTGCCAGCAGAGGGCAGGGGCGCCCTAATGAAAAACTGTTTTTT. Translating gives CASRGQGRPNEKLFF.

This clonotype was found many times. This sequence joins TRBV25-1 and TRBJ2-1; no reliable D call. Looked up from germline, CDR1 is MGHDK and CDR2 is SYGVNS. There are 14 residues in the CDR3. V shed 1 base and J shed 1 base, with 5 bases lying between them. In DNA, the CDR3 is TGTGCCAGCAGTGAATTTGAATCCTACAATGAGCAGTTCTTC. Its translation is CASSEFESYNEQFF.

This clonotype came up many times. This rearrangement joins TRBV29-1 to TRBJ2-7; 9 nucleotides align to TRBD1. Germline V gives CDR1 SQVTM, CDR2 ANQGSEA. The CDR3 is made up of 18 amino acids. The V segment lost 0 bases and the J segment 2 bases; nucleotides outside the gene matches: 14. The CDR3 DNA sequence: TGCAGCGTTGAAGAAAGAGGGACCGGGACAGGGAGCCCCTACGAGCAGTACTTC. Translated, it gives CSVEERGTGTGSPYEQYF.

This clonotype was detected many times. The chain has TRBV7-9 and TRBJ1-6; D is undetermined. The CDR3 consists of 12 residues. Germline V lookup: CDR1 SEHNR, CDR2 FQNEAQ (reference sequence). Deletions cut 2 bases from V and 10 bases from J, with 6 bases between. This CDR3 reads CASSLRTSPLHF. The CDR3 bases are TGTGCCAGCAGCTTACGGACGTCACCCCTCCACTTT. The complete variable domain, with remaining parts taken from reference TRBV7-9 and TRBJ1-6, reads DTGVSQNPRHKITKRGQNVTFRCDPISEHNRLYWYRQTLGQGPEFLTYFQNEAQLEKSRLLSDRFSAERPKGSFSTLEIQRTEQGDSAMYLCASSLRTSPLHFGNGTRLTVT.

This clonotype occurred a few times. The rearrangement links TRBV7-3 to TRBJ2-2; no definite D call. The CDR3 has 14 amino acids. The V end lost 0 bases, the J end lost 1 base, and 3 bases lay between the germline ends. The germline CDR1 and CDR2 sequences are SGHTA and FQGTGA. CDR3 region: CASSLTQNTGELFF. The CDR3 nucleotides are TGTGCCAGCAGCTTAACACAGAACACCGGGGAGCTGTTTTTT.

This clonotype was counted ten times or more. The chain employs TRBV4-1 and TRBJ1-1, with D perhaps TRBD1 (5 bases). Germline lookup yields CDR1 MGHRA and CDR2 YSYEKL. The CDR3 has 14 amino acids. Trimming stripped 1 base from V and 10 bases from J, with 16 bases between. The DNA of the CDR3 is TGCGCCAGCAGCCAAGCCCCGATAAAGGGGACAGCTTTCTTT. It translates to CASSQAPIKGTAFF.

This clonotype was recorded at least ten times. The junction shows a germline mismatch at one end, possibly a read error. The chain couples TRBV12-3 or TRBV12-4 to TRBJ2-2; possibly TRBD2 for D (5 bases). The CDR3 runs 14 residues. The CDR3, as DNA: TGTGCCAGCAGTCTAGCAAAGAACACCGGGGAGCTGTTTTTT. Protein sequence: CASSLAKNTGELFF.

The chain combines TRBV28 with TRBJ2-7; weak D call: TRBD2 (5 bases). Germline values: CDR1 MDHEN, CDR2 SYDVKM. The CDR3 contains 13 residues. The V end was cut by 8 bases, the J end by 6 bases, with 17 bases between. The DNA for the CDR3 is TGTGCCAGCGGCCCCGGGGTCCGGGGCGAGCAGTACTTC. Translating gives CASGPGVRGEQYF.

This clonotype came up many times. The chain recombines TRBV12-3 or TRBV12-4 with TRBJ2-3; 10 nucleotides match TRBD2. The CDR3 is made up of 14 amino acids. V shed 6 bases, J shed 6 bases, and the junction held 6 bases outside the gene matches. CDR3 nucleotide sequence: TGTGCCAGCAGCCAACTAGCGGGACTTGATACGCAGTATTTT. Encoded protein: CASSQLAGLDTQYF.

Many counts were recorded for this clonotype. One junction end does not reproduce the germline sequence, and a read error may be involved. This sequence joins TRBV7-9 and TRBJ2-7; 8 bases are a match to TRBD2. The CDR3 is 14 residues long. The germline gives CDR1 SEHNR, CDR2 FQNEAQ (reference sequence). The CDR3 coding sequence is TGTGCCAGCAGCCTAGCGGGCAAGTCCTACGAGCAGTACTTC. It yields the protein CASSLAGKSYEQYF.

This clonotype is termed medium-sized. The V and J genes are TRBV7-2 and TRBJ2-1; D is uncertain. Trimming removed 2 bases from V and 0 bases from J, with 8 bases in between. Germline V CDR1 and CDR2: SGHTA, FQGNSA. The CDR3 totals 15 residues. In nucleotides, the CDR3 is TGTGCCAGCAGCTTAACAATTTTCTCCTACAATGAGCAGTTCTTC. Protein: CASSLTIFSYNEQFF.

This clonotype came up many times. V gene TRBV20-1 combines with J gene TRBJ1-1, with D unresolved. The V and J ends lost 0 bases and 5 bases respectively, with 13 bases between them. CDR1 is DFQATT and CDR2 is SNEGSKA in the germline V gene (reference sequence). The CDR3 sequence is 14 residues long. CDR3 sequence: CSARDWYRGTEAFF. The CDR3 region has the DNA TGCAGTGCTAGAGATTGGTATCGTGGTACTGAAGCTTTCTTT.

This clonotype was detected ten times or more. The V call is TRBV7-9, the J call TRBJ2-1; the D gene could be TRBD1 or TRBD2 (5 bases each). Germline V gene lookup returns CDR1 SEHNR and CDR2 FQNEAQ (reference sequence). The V gene lost 3 bases and the J gene lost 10 bases, with 16 bases spanning the gap. This CDR3 contains 14 residues. This CDR3 reads CASSFGGPPGEQFF. The CDR3 nucleotides read TGTGCCAGCAGCTTTGGGGGACCGCCGGGGGAGCAGTTCTTC.

At least ten counts were recorded for this clonotype. The V gene is TRBV5-1, the J gene TRBJ1-6, with 7 nucleotides matching TRBD1. The germline gives CDR1 SGHRS, CDR2 YFSETQ. With V trimmed by 5 bases and J by 9 bases, 8 bases remained unmatched. The CDR3 runs 14 residues. In DNA form, the CDR3 reads TGCGCCAGCAGTCTAACAGGGGAGGCTTCACCCCTCCACTTT. Translation gives CASSLTGEASPLHF.

This clonotype counts as medium-sized. The V and J genes are TRBV5-1 and TRBJ2-1; D is possibly TRBD1 (5 bases). Trimming pared 4 bases from V and 8 bases from J, leaving 10 bases between. From germline, CDR1 is SGHRS and CDR2 YFSETQ. The CDR3 is made up of 12 amino acids. The CDR3 region is CASSVQEHEQFF. DNA of the CDR3: TGCGCCAGCAGCGTACAGGAGCATGAGCAGTTCTTC. Combining the CDR3 with reference TRBV5-1 and TRBJ2-1 gives the whole variable domain KAGVTQTPRYLIKTRGQQVTLSCSPISGHRSVSWYQQTPGQGLQFLFEYFSETQRNKGNFPGRFSGRQFSNSRSEMNVSTLELGDSALYLCASSVQEHEQFFGPGTRLTVL.

The chain combines TRBV3-1 with TRBJ2-7; 8 bases are shared with TRBD1. Germline V CDR1 and CDR2: LGHDT, YNNKEL (reference sequence). CDR3 size: 16 residues. V was pared by 4 bases and J by 3 bases, with 11 bases of the junction left unmatched. The CDR3 bases are TGTGCCAGCAGCCCACTGCCAGGGGGCGAATTCTACGAGCAGTACTTC. It encodes CASSPLPGGEFYEQYF.

This clonotype appeared many times. The chain combines TRBV7-9 with TRBJ2-1; D perhaps matches TRBD1 (7 bases). The CDR3 loop spans 16 amino acids. The V end lost 5 bases, the J end lost 5 bases, and 19 bases lay between the germline ends. Germline V gene sequence: CDR1 SEHNR, CDR2 FQNEAQ (reference sequence). CDR3 region: CASSTGQARTNNEQFF. CDR3 DNA sequence: TGTGCCAGCAGCACCGGACAGGCCCGGACTAACAATGAGCAGTTCTTC. The full variable domain, rest sourced from reference TRBV7-9 and TRBJ2-1, is DTGVSQNPRHKITKRGQNVTFRCDPISEHNRLYWYRQTLGQGPEFLTYFQNEAQLEKSRLLSDRFSAERPKGSFSTLEIQRTEQGDSAMYLCASSTGQARTNNEQFFGPGTRLTVL.